This T cell receptor beta chain originates from a study of blood T cells in healthy people across ages. Germline lookup yields CDR1 SGHRS and CDR2 YFSETQ. Trimming took off 0 bases at V and 4 bases at J, with 11 bases between the two ends. CDR3 length: 15 amino acids. It was with a sample-barcoded 5' primer and a J-beta primer mix that a second PCR of about 7 to 12 cycles was run. TCRdb passed the 5' RACE reads through MiXCR, listing each CDR3 protein once. The sample records roughly 1,800,000 distinct CDR3 sequences, about 50% being singletons. The V call is TRBV5-1, the J call TRBJ2-1, with D tentatively TRBD1 (5 bases). Sample: blood. The sequence derives from a woman aged 35 to 49 in good health. The CDR3 reads CASSLGGREYNEQFF. The DNA of the CDR3 is TGCGCCAGCAGCTTGGGCGGCAGGGAATACAATGAGCAGTTCTTC.